This T cell receptor beta chain stems from a study of cytomegalovirus exposure and HLA in healthy donors. PCR amplification relied on 60 Vbeta primers (plus 13 Jbeta primers). TCRdb's copy holds only in-frame clones and misses some; the assay was immunoSEQ multiplex PCR. The sample has about 130,000 clones, roughly four fifths seen once. All the people who gave samples were healthy bone marrow donors. This CDR3 spans 16 amino acids. The germline CDR1 and CDR2 sequences are SGHRS and YFSETQ. Study-level points and caveats: According to the study, 160 or so TCR beta chains were cytomegalovirus-associated.

A note on this clone: Its antigen remains unidentified.

The chain is built from TRBV5-1 and TRBJ2-5; 8 positions match TRBD2. The J call may be mistaken, given a closer DNA end match to TRBJ2-7. This receptor was identified in a man over 45 in good health and CMV-seronegative. What was sequenced was PBMCs. Here the CDR3 reads CASSTGPAGGFYEQYF. The CDR3 nucleotides read TGCGCCAGCAGCACGGGCCCTGCGGGGGGTTTCTACGAGCAGTACTTC.